The source of this TCR beta chain is a study of T cells expressing NK-cell markers. For the study at large: Eight donors were sequenced, seven testing HCMV-seropositive and one testing seronegative.

Template switching by 5'RACE with UMIs generated the TCR beta cDNA. Reprocessing the 5' RACE reads, TCRdb reports a single entry for every CDR3 protein and omits DNA. The sample's table shows over 350,000 distinct CDR3 sequences. On this clonotype itself: No antigen is known for it.

Germline assignment: CDR1 PRHDT and CDR2 FYEKMQ (reference sequence). This CDR3 is built from 14 residues. Findings and limits, study-wide: These same clonotypes (in several donors) also led the CD3+CD56-NKG2C+ fraction. For six donors, the dominant NKG2C+ clonotypes made up roughly 1.0-7.0% of their CD8+ T cells.

Sequenced: blood T cells: a sorted CD56 or NKG2C T cell subset, CD4+ or CD8+ T cells, or bulk PBMC T cells (not recorded which). The chain links TRBV13 to TRBJ2-7; the TCRdb call, TRBD2, lacks DNA for checking. This TCR was recovered from a woman in her forties or fifties in good health. Here the CDR3 reads CASSPTGPEGEQYF.